Sequencing of this T cell receptor beta chain was carried out in a study of patients and donors after allogeneic stem cell transplantation (dated by TCRdb to the early 2020s). Library preparation was by RT-PCR. This sample was sequenced with a NextSeq 550. TCRdb reran the public reads through fastp at Q25 and MiXCR, keeping productive beta chains. CDR3 protein sequences are deduplicated, and each keeps its most common genes and DNA. For this sample the table gives some 880,000 distinct CDR3 sequences, of which about 20% were detected only once. The ten top clones hold around 6% of the sample. About this clonotype: Its antigen has not been determined. Base qualities are missing; no much larger clone stands one base away.

Sequencing input: blood, either unsorted or a sorted T cell fraction (not recorded which). This receptor was taken from a human donor who was either an allogeneic HSCT recipient or a stem cell or donor lymphocyte infusion donor (not recorded which). It is not recorded whose cells these are; they may come from a transplant donor.

The DNA is as follows: TGTGCCACCAGTGACCCTGTCGGCTCTGGAAACACCATATATTTT. Its protein reads: CATSDPVGSGNTIYF. The chain links TRBV24-1 with TRBJ1-3; no D gene can be assigned with confidence. V loses 4 bases of germline sequence and J loses 0 bases, and the interval between the two ends is 9 bases. CDR1 KGHDR and CDR2 SFDVKD are derived from the germline V gene. The CDR3 measures 15 amino acids from cysteine to phenylalanine. The sequence is cut down to CDR3 DNA, 45 bases in frame from base 1.